Sequencing of this TCR beta chain was carried out in a study of neurological immune-mediated disorders. Overall study results and limits: No CDR3 amino acid sequences were shared by expanded clones across subjects, suggesting private repertoires in all groups. For the multiple sclerosis repertoire cluster, no association with any clinical or MRI feature was found. The repertoires of 18 of 34 multiple sclerosis patients were placed by phylogenetic grouping in a single related-CDR3 cluster, which may be a signature.

Synthesis of cDNA was performed by 5'RACE using 10-nucleotide random UMIs. TCRdb re-called the 5' RACE reads through MiXCR, storing one row per CDR3 protein. The sample contains tens of thousands of distinct CDR3 sequences, under 3.5% of which appear only once. There are many counts of this clonotype. No antigen is known for it. V was clipped by 4 bases and J by 5 bases, with 19 bases between them. From germline, CDR1 is SGHRS and CDR2 YFSETQ. The CDR3 extends over 16 amino acids. Sample: PBMCs. The sequence was collected from a man in his forties with multiple sclerosis. V usage is TRBV5-1 and J usage is TRBJ2-1, with D tentatively TRBD1 or TRBD2 (6 bases each). CDR3 DNA: TGCGCCAGCAGCACAAAAACGGGGGCGAGGAACAATGAGCAGTTCTTC. Translating it yields CASSTKTGARNNEQFF.